These 5 T cell receptor beta chains came from one sample sequenced in a study of PD-1 blockade in mismatch repair-deficient tumors. The data were produced by immunoSEQ multiplex PCR, yet TCRdb's version contains in-frame clones alone and is incomplete. The sample comprises some 110,000 clones, approximately 80% of which are singletons, and 4% to 5% rests with the top ten. Source: peripheral blood, taken roughly 60 weeks after starting pembrolizumab. These receptors were obtained from an adult with mismatch repair-deficient cancer.

The chain employs TRBV30 and TRBJ2-2; 13 bases are shared with TRBD2. The CDR3 consists of 17 residues. Germline CDR1 and CDR2: GTSNPN and SVGIG (reference sequence). Germline trimming cut 2 bases from V and 4 bases from J; bases unmatched to any gene: 7. The CDR3 loop reads CAWSWTSGSKSTGELFF. For the CDR3, the DNA is TGTGCCTGGAGTTGGACTAGCGGGAGTAAATCCACCGGGGAGCTGTTTTTT.

The chain carries TRBV6-1 and TRBJ2-7; the match to TRBD2 covers 10 bases. The CDR3 has 16 amino acids. V shed 1 base, J shed 0 bases, and the junction held 3 bases outside the gene matches. Germline CDR1 MNHNS, CDR2 SASEGT. CDR3 amino acids: CASSEGPSGSSYEQYF. CDR3 sequence (DNA): TGTGCCAGCAGTGAAGGGCCTAGCGGGAGCTCCTACGAGCAGTACTTC.

This chain connects TRBV25-1 to TRBJ1-2; D perhaps matches TRBD1 (6 bases). The germline CDR1 and CDR2 sequences are MGHDK and SYGVNS. V lost 10 bases to trimming and J lost 4 bases, with 25 bases between them. The CDR3 has 16 residues. CDR3 sequence reads: CATLDGGIRGSYGYTF. The CDR3 DNA reads TGTGCCACCCTTGATGGAGGGATCAGGGGAAGCTATGGCTACACCTTC.

The chain couples TRBV2 to TRBJ2-1; 11 bases are shared with TRBD2. Germline V gene data show CDR1 as SNHLY and CDR2 as FYNNEI. CDR3 length: 16 amino acids. V was pared by 4 bases and J by 10 bases, with 12 bases of the junction left unmatched. For the CDR3, the DNA is TGTGCCAGCAGTGGTGGACTAGCGGGTCCTCCCGCCGAGCAGTTCTTC. It translates to CASSGGLAGPPAEQFF.

This clone was recorded only once. The J gene is TRBJ2-3, the V gene TRBV5-1, with 8 bases aligning to TRBD1. V was pared by 4 bases and J by 0 bases, with 7 bases of the junction left unmatched. This CDR3 has 16 amino acids. CDR1 is SGHRS, CDR2 YFSETQ, per germline. In DNA, the CDR3 is TGCGCCAGCAGCGAGGGGGGACAGGCTAGCACAGATACGCAGTATTTT. As protein: CASSEGGQASTDTQYF.